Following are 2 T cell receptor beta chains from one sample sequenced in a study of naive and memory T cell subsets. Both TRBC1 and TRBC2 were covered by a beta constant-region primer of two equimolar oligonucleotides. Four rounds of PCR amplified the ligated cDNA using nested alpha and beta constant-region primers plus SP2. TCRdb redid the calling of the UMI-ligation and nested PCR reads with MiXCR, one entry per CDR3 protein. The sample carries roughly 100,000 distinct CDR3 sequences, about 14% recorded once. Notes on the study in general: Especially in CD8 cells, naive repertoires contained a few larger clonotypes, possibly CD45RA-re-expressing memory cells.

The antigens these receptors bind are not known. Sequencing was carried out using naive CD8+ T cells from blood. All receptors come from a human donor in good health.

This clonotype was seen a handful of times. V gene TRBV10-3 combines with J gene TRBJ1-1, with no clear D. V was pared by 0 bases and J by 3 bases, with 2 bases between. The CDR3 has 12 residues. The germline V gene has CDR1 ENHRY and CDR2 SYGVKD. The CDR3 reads CAISESDTEAFF. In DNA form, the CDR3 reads TGTGCCATCAGTGAGTCTGACACTGAAGCTTTCTTT.

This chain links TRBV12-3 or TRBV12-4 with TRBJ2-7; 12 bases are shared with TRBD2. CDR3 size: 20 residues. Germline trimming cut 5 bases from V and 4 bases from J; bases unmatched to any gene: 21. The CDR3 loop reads CASSPEKTSGREVSRYEQYF. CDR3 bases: TGTGCCAGCAGTCCAGAAAAGACTAGCGGGAGAGAAGTATCACGATACGAGCAGTACTTC.